This entry is about one TCR beta chain. Sequencing libraries for TCR beta were prepared with iRepertoire HTBI primers and Arm-PCR of CDR3 regions. MiXCR, run by TCRdb on the multiplex PCR reads, gives a single entry per CDR3 protein. The table has about 530,000 distinct CDR3 sequences, 16% seen once. This record belongs to a study of regulatory T cells in long-lasting Graves disease. CDR1 is SGHTA and CDR2 is FQGNSA in the germline V gene. This CDR3 is built from 15 residues. The ends were cut back, 5 bases at V and 4 bases at J, with 15 bases in the middle. Regarding time point: newly diagnosed GD, antithyroid drugs for less than 3 months. TCR sequences were obtained from RNA taken from PBMCs. Patients all came to the study from an endocrinology department in Xi'an, China. These data were also reused for a study on T cells in Graves' hyperthyroidism and ophthalmopathy. That work adds: The study excluded patients with uncontrolled infection, other autoimmune disease, pregnancy or lactation. Onset of ophthalmopathy came a median 6.5 months after the model predicted it.

The source was peripheral blood mononuclear cells (PBMCs), collected at new diagnosis, from a patient treated with antithyroid drugs. This TCR derives from a woman aged 35-60 years with Graves disease. The chain employs TRBV7-2 and TRBJ1-5, with D possibly matching TRBD1 (5 bases). The CDR3 DNA follows: TGTGCCAGCAGCCAAGAAACAGGAGGTAATCAGCCCCAGCATTTT. Encoded protein: CASSQETGGNQPQHF.